The rows below give T cell receptor beta chains drawn from one sample of a study of T-cell memory formation after mild COVID-19. TCRdb called the 5' RACE reads again in MiXCR, with one record for every CDR3 protein. The sample lists under 300,000 distinct CDR3 sequences, about 15% occurring once. Sequencing was performed on PBMCs or a T cell subset sorted from them (not recorded which). The source of these receptors is a man between 18 and 35 years old who had mild COVID-19 (a few samples of this study predate the infection). Cell type and time point are not known. CDR3s include the opening cysteine and the closing phenylalanine or tryptophan. D genes are given only for firm matches. The listing skips clone size in some rows; elsewhere it reads once, few, many or a size class.

V	J	D	size	DNA	CDR3
TRBV5-1	TRBJ2-3	NA	few	TGCGCCAGCAGCTGGAGTGATGGCACAGATACGCAGTATTTT	CASSWSDGTDTQYF
TRBV6-5	TRBJ1-2	TRBD1	many	TGTGCCAGCAGTTACTCGGGACAGGGGTGGGGCGGCTACACCTTC	CASSYSGQGWGGYTF
TRBV12-3/TRBV12-4	TRBJ1-5	NA	NA	TGTGCCAGCAGTTTAAGGGATCAGCCCCAGCATTTT	CASSLRDQPQHF
TRBV12-3/TRBV12-4	TRBJ1-3	NA	few	TGTGCCAGCAGTTTAGCCCAGGGAAACTCCATATATTTT	CASSLAQGNSIYF
TRBV27	TRBJ1-2	NA	NA	TGTGCCAGCAGTTTAAGGCCCGGCCAGGGGTGGTATGGCTACACCTTC	CASSLRPGQGWYGYTF
TRBV5-1	TRBJ2-7	NA	NA	TGCGCCAGCAGCTTGGGGGTGGCGGGCTACGAGCAGTACTTC	CASSLGVAGYEQYF
TRBV25-1	TRBJ2-7	NA	NA	TGTGCCAGCAGTGCCCTTTCGCAGACGAGCTACGAGCAGTACTTC	CASSALSQTSYEQYF
TRBV10-2	TRBJ1-3	NA	few	TGCGCCAGCTTGGACAGCCGTCCCCGAAACACCATATATTTT	CASLDSRPRNTIYF
TRBV6-2/TRBV6-3	TRBJ2-3	NA	few	TGTGCCAGCAGAACTGGGTACCTGGATACGCAGTATTTT	CASRTGYLDTQYF
TRBV9	TRBJ1-1	NA	NA	TGTGCCAGCAGCCCGCACTCCTTGAACACTGAAGCTTTCTTT	CASSPHSLNTEAFF
TRBV7-2	TRBJ2-5	NA	NA	TGTGCCAGCAGCTTACTTACCAGGGAGGAGACCCAGTACTTC	CASSLLTREETQYF
TRBV7-2	TRBJ2-5	TRBD2	few	TGTGCCAGCAGCTTATGGTCTAGCGGGGGCCTCCAAGAGACCCAGTACTTC	CASSLWSSGGLQETQYF
TRBV2	TRBJ1-1	NA	NA	TGTGCCAGCAATCGGGGAAGGTACACTGAAGCTTTCTTT	CASNRGRYTEAFF
TRBV7-6	TRBJ2-5	NA	few	TGTGCCAGCAGCAAAAAAGAGACCCAGTACTTC	CASSKKETQYF
TRBV29-1	TRBJ1-6	NA	NA	TGCAGCGTTTCCGACAGTGGAAATTCACCCCTCCACTTT	CSVSDSGNSPLHF
TRBV30	TRBJ1-6	NA	few	TGTGCCTGGGGCCGGGGGGCCCTCCACTTT	CAWGRGALHF
TRBV24-1	TRBJ2-1	NA	few	TGTGCCACCGCTCCCGGTGGGGGGGCGAACTACAATGAGCAGTTCTTC	CATAPGGGANYNEQFF
TRBV29-1	TRBJ1-1	TRBD1	NA	TGCAGCGTTACCAGGGACAGGTCTCTGGTTGAAGCTTTCTTT	CSVTRDRSLVEAFF
TRBV20-1	TRBJ2-1	NA	NA	TGCAGTGCGGTGAGGGGGGGCTACAATGAGCAGTTCTTC	CSAVRGGYNEQFF
TRBV18	TRBJ2-6	NA	many	TGTGCCAGCTCACCACCGAGGAGCTCTGGGGCCAACGTCCTGACTTTC	CASSPPRSSGANVLTF
TRBV6-2/TRBV6-3	TRBJ1-5	TRBD1	few	TGTGCCAGCAGTGATGGACAGGCCGGGAGGCCTAGCAATCAGCCCCAGCATTTT	CASSDGQAGRPSNQPQHF
TRBV5-1	TRBJ1-1	NA	NA	TGCGCCGGAAGAGTGGGCCCCAGTAACACTGAAGCTTTCTTT	CAGRVGPSNTEAFF
TRBV6-2/TRBV6-3	TRBJ2-3	NA	NA	TGTGCCAGCAGTTCAGTGGTAGTTACGCAGTATTTT	CASSSVVVTQYF
TRBV12-3/TRBV12-4	TRBJ1-2	TRBD1	few	TGTGCCAGCGGGGGACAGGGGCCCTCTTATGGCTATGGCTACACCTTC	CASGGQGPSYGYGYTF
TRBV6-4	TRBJ2-2	NA	few	TGTGCCAGCAGTGATCCGAACACCGGGGAGCTGTTTTTT	CASSDPNTGELFF
TRBV7-8	TRBJ2-5	NA	few	TGTGCCAGCAGCTTCTCAGTAACATCGGGGAGGGAGACCCAGTACTTC	CASSFSVTSGRETQYF
TRBV7-2	TRBJ2-2	NA	few	TGTGCCAGCAGCTTAGAGCGGAACACCGGGGAGCTGATTTTT	CASSLERNTGELIF
TRBV7-2	TRBJ2-3	TRBD2	few	TGTGCCAGCAGCTTAGGACTAGCGGGGGCCAGGGATACGCAGTATTTT	CASSLGLAGARDTQYF